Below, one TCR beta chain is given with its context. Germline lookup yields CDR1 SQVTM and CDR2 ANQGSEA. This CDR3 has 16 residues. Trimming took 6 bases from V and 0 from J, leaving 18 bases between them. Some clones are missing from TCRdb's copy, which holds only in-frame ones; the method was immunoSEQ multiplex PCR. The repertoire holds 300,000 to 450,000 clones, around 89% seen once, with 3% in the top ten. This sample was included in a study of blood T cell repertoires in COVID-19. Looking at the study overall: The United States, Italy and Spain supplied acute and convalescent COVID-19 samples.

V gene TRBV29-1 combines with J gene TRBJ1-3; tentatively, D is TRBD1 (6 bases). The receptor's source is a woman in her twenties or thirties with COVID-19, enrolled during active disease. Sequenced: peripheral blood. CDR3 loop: CSVVSGQPHSGNTIYF. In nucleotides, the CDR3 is TGCAGCGTCGTAAGTGGACAGCCGCACTCTGGAAACACCATATATTTT.